These 4 T cell receptor beta chains share one sample of origin, sequenced in a study of T cell changes during pregnancy in multiple sclerosis. The repertoire was sequenced with immunoSEQ multiplex PCR; TCRdb's copy has only in-frame clones and lacks some. The sample has approximately 70,000 clones, 92% seen once. The sample consisted of peripheral blood, taken in the second trimester of pregnancy. These receptors originate from a female donor in good health, enrolled as a control in a pregnancy study.

This rearrangement joins TRBV6-6 to TRBJ1-1; TRBD1 matches 7 bases. The ends lost 6 bases at V and 2 bases at J; junction bases unmatched: 3. CDR3 length equals 13 residues. Germline assignment: CDR1 MNHNY and CDR2 SVGAGI (reference sequence). The CDR3 coding sequence is TGTGCCAGCAGCTGGGACAGAAACACTGAAGCTTTCTTT. Its protein product is CASSWDRNTEAFF.

This clone was seen a single time. The V and J genes are TRBV19 and TRBJ1-2; 9 nucleotides match TRBD1. The V gene end was trimmed by 1 base and the J gene end by 6 bases; junction bases not matched to a gene: 6. CDR1 is LNHDA, CDR2 SQIVND, per germline (reference sequence). This CDR3 comprises 15 residues. CDR3 DNA sequence: TGTGCCAGTAGTATAGCCGGGACAGGGAGGCATGGCTACACCTTC. It translates to CASSIAGTGRHGYTF.

This chain connects TRBV28 to TRBJ2-3; TRBD1 matches 7 bases. Germline lookup yields CDR1 MDHEN and CDR2 SYDVKM. This CDR3 region has 17 residues. The V segment lost 5 bases and the J segment 2 bases; nucleotides outside the gene matches: 13. In DNA form, the CDR3 reads TGTGCCAGCAGTCCCCCGACAGGGCGTTACTTCACAGATACGCAGTATTTT. Protein sequence: CASSPPTGRYFTDTQYF. Using reference TRBV28 and TRBJ2-3 for the parts outside the CDR3, the full variable domain is DVKVTQSSRYLVKRTGEKVFLECVQDMDHENMFWYRQDPGLGLRLIYFSYDVKMKEKGDIPEGYSVSREKKERFSLILESASTNQTSMYLCASSPPTGRYFTDTQYFGPGTRLTVL.

The genes are TRBV30 and TRBJ1-6; no firm D call. V gave up 7 bases and J gave up 13 bases, with 11 bases separating them. The CDR3 extends over 10 amino acids. Germline V CDR1 and CDR2: GTSNPN, SVGIG (reference sequence). In nucleotides, the CDR3 is TGTGCCTCCCCACATCAGCCCCTCCACTTT. It is translated as CASPHQPLHF.